Listed below are T cell receptor beta chains from one sample, sequenced in a study of blood T cell repertoires in COVID-19. TCRdb's copy holds only in-frame clones and misses some; the assay was immunoSEQ multiplex PCR. This sample carries tens of thousands of clones, roughly 84% of them seen once, and the ten largest clones take about an eighth. Sequencing was done on a sample of peripheral blood. All receptors derive from a man aged 60 to 75 with active COVID-19. Each CDR3 is given with its conserved first and last residue. Fields, in order: V gene, clone size, J gene, D gene, CDR3 DNA, CDR3 protein. D genes are given only for firm matches. Clone sizes are given selectively: once, few, many, or a class where the clone is expanded.

>TRBV7-6|.|TRBJ2-7|TRBD2
TGTGCCAGCAGCTTAGGTTCACTAGCGGGGGCCTACGAGCAGTACTTC
CASSLGSLAGAYEQYF
>TRBV4-2|.|TRBJ1-2|.
TGTGCCAGCAGCCAAGACAGGGTTACCTATGGCTACACCTTC
CASSQDRVTYGYTF
>TRBV30|.|TRBJ2-6|TRBD2
TGTGCCTGGCGGGGAGGGACTGGGGCCAACGTCCTGACTTTC
CAWRGGTGANVLTF
>TRBV2|.|TRBJ1-1|TRBD1
TGTGCCAGCAGCCTACAGGGGGCGAGGGATACTGAAGCTTTCTTT
CASSLQGARDTEAFF
>TRBV9|few|TRBJ2-1|TRBD1
TGTGCCAGCACTAGGGGGGACAGGGGTAGGGATGAGCAGTTCTTC
CASTRGDRGRDEQFF
>TRBV10-3|.|TRBJ2-3|TRBD1
TGTGCCATCAGGAGTGGGGGGACAGGGAGGGCCACAGATACGCAGTATTTT
CAIRSGGTGRATDTQYF
>TRBV9|.|TRBJ2-7|.
TGTGCCAGCAGCGTAGGGGGGCAGGGAAGTATGTCCGAGCAGTACTTC
CASSVGGQGSMSEQYF
>TRBV2|.|TRBJ2-2|.
TGTGCCAGCAGTGAAAGTGTGAGGGCCGGGGAGCTGTTTTTT
CASSESVRAGELFF
>TRBV13|.|TRBJ1-6|.
TGTGCCAGCAGCTTGGGGGGACCGGGGTCACCCCTCCACTTT
CASSLGGPGSPLHF
>TRBV7-9|.|TRBJ1-1|.
TGTGCCAGCAGCCAAGACAGTGAACGAACTGAAGCTTTCTTT
CASSQDSERTEAFF
>TRBV21-1|.|TRBJ2-5|.
TGTGCCAGCAGCCGGGGGGACTCTCAGGAGACCCAGTACTTC
CASSRGDSQETQYF
>TRBV5-4|.|TRBJ1-1|TRBD1
TGTGCCAGCAGCCCCAACCAGGGGGCGACGACTGAAGCTTTCTTT
CASSPNQGATTEAFF
>TRBV9|once|TRBJ2-3|TRBD2
TGTGCCAGCAGCACATTAGCGGGGGGGCCAACAGATACGCAGTATTTT
CASSTLAGGPTDTQYF
>TRBV21-1|.|TRBJ2-7|.
TGTGCCAGCAAAGACAGGCGGTACTCCTACGAGCAGTACTTC
CASKDRRYSYEQYF
>TRBV4-3|.|TRBJ1-4|.
TGCGCCAGCAGCCAGGCGAAGCGGACGGCTCATCGTGAAAAACTGTTTTTT
CASSQAKRTAHREKLFF
>TRBV10-2|.|TRBJ2-3|TRBD2
TGCGCCAGCAGTGCAGTCAGGCGGGGGGGCGTGGGTACGCAGTATTTT
CASSAVRRGGVGTQYF
>TRBV6-2/TRBV6-3|few|TRBJ1-2|TRBD1
TGTGCCAGCAGCCCTTTCCGGACAGGCGGTACCTATGGCTACACCTTC
CASSPFRTGGTYGYTF